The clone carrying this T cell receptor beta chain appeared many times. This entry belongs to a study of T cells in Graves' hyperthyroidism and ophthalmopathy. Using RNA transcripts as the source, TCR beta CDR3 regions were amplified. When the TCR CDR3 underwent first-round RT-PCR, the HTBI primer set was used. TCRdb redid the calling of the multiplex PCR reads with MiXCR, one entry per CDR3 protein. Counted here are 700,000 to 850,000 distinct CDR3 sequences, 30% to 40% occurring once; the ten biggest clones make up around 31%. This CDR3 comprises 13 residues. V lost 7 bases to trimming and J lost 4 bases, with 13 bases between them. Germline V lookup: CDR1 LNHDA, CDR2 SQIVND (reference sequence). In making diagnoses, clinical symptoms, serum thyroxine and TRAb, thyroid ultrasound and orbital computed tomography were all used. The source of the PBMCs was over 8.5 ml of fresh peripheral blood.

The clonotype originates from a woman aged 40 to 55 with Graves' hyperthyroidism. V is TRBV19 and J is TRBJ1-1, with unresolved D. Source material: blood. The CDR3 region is CASTFTSGTEAFF. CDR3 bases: TGTGCCAGTACCTTCACCTCCGGCACTGAAGCTTTCTTT. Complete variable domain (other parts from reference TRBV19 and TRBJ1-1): DGGITQSPKYLFRKEGQNVTLSCEQNLNHDAMYWYRQDPGQGLRLIYYSQIVNDFQKGDIAEGYSVSREKKESFPLTVTSAQKNPTAFYLCASTFTSGTEAFFGQGTRLTVV.